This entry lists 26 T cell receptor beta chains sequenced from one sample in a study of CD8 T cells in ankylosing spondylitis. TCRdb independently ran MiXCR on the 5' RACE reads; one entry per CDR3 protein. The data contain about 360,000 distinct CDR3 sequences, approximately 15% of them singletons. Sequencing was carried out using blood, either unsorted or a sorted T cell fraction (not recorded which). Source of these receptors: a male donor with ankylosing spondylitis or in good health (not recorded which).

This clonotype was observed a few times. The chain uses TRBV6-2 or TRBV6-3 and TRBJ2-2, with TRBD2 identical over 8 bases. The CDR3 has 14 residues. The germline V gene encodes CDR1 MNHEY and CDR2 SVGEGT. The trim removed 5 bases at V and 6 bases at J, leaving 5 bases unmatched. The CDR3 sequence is CASSREGRAGELFF. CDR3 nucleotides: TGTGCCAGCAGTCGGGAGGGCCGGGCCGGGGAGCTGTTTTTT.

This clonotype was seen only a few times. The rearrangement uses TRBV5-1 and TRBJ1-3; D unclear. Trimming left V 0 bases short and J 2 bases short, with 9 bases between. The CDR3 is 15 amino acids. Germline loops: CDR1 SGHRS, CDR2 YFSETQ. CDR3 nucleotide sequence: TGCGCCAGCAGCTTGGGATATGGTGCTGGAAACACCATATATTTT. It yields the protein CASSLGYGAGNTIYF.

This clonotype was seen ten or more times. The CDR3 coding sequence is TGTGCCAGCAGCCAAGCTGGCGGGGAGCTGTTTTTT. Its protein is CASSQAGGELFF. This sequence joins TRBV3-1 and TRBJ2-2; no definite D call. Trimming removed 1 base at V and 7 bases at J, with 4 bases between. Germline V gives CDR1 LGHDT, CDR2 YNNKEL (reference sequence). The CDR3 totals 12 residues.

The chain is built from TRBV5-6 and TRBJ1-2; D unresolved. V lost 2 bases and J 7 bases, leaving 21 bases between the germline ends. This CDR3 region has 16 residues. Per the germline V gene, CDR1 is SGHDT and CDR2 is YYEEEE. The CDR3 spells CASSFTGRPTTPGYTF. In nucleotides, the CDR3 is TGTGCCAGCAGCTTTACCGGACGGCCAACTACACCTGGCTACACCTTC.

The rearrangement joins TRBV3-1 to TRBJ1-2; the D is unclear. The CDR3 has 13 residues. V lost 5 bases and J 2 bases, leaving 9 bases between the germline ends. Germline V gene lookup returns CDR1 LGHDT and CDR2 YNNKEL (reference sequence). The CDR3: CASSLDWNYGYTF. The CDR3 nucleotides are TGTGCCAGCAGCTTGGATTGGAACTATGGCTACACCTTC. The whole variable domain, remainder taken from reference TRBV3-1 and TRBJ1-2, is DTAVSQTPKYLVTQMGNDKSIKCEQNLGHDTMYWYKQDSKKFLKIMFSYNNKELIINETVPNRFSPKSPDKAHLNLHINSLELGDSAVYFCASSLDWNYGYTFGSGTRLTVV.

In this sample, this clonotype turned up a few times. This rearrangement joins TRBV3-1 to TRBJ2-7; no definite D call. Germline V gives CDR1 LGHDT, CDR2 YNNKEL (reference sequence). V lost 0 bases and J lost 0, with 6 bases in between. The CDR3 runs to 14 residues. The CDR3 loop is CASSQEASSYEQYF. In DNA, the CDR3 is TGTGCCAGCAGCCAAGAAGCCAGCTCCTACGAGCAGTACTTC.

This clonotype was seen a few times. The CDR3 coding sequence is TGTGCCAGCAGTTTAAGGCCCCAAAACTACGAGCAGTACTTC. Its protein product is CASSLRPQNYEQYF. The chain uses TRBV12-3 or TRBV12-4 and TRBJ2-7; D is unresolved. This CDR3 has 14 amino acids. Between the trimmed V and J ends, which lost 2 bases and 3 bases, there was a span of 11 bases.

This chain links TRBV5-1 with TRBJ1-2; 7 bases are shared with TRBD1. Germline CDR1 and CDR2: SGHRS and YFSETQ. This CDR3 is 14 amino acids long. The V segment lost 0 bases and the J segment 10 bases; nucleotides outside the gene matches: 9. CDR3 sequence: CASSLDVAGGDYTF. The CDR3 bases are TGCGCCAGCAGCTTGGATGTGGCAGGGGGAGACTACACCTTC. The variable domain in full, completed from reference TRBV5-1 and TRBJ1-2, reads KAGVTQTPRYLIKTRGQQVTLSCSPISGHRSVSWYQQTPGQGLQFLFEYFSETQRNKGNFPGRFSGRQFSNSRSEMNVSTLELGDSALYLCASSLDVAGGDYTFGSGTRLTVV.

The CDR3 spells CASSQEPGVGTSGSETQYF. The CDR3 DNA reads as TGCGCCAGCAGCCAAGAGCCGGGGGTTGGAACTAGCGGGAGTGAGACCCAGTACTTC. The V and J genes are TRBV4-1 and TRBJ2-5, with 11 bases lining up with TRBD2. Trimming cost V 0 bases and J 5 bases; bases outside gene matches: 14. Germline V CDR1 and CDR2: MGHRA, YSYEKL. This CDR3 has 19 residues.

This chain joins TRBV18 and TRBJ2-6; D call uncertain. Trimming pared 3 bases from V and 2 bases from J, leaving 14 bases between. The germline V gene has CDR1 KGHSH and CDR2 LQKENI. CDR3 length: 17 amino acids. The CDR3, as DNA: TGTGCCAGCTCACCTTTTAGTACCGGCACTGGGGCCAACGTCCTGACTTTC. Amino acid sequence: CASSPFSTGTGANVLTF.

The CDR3 loop is CASSKGTSGGIPFSYNEQFF. As DNA, the CDR3 is TGTGCCAGCAGTAAGGGGACTAGCGGGGGGATTCCCTTCTCCTACAATGAGCAGTTCTTC. V is TRBV6-1 and J is TRBJ2-1; 15 nucleotides agree with TRBD2. Trimming at V came to 5 bases and at J to 0 bases, leaving 11 bases not matched to a gene. Germline CDR1 MNHNS, CDR2 SASEGT. The CDR3 has 20 residues.

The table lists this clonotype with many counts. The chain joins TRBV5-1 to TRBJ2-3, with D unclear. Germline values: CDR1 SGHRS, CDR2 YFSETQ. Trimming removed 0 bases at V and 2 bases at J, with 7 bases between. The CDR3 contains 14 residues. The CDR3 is CASSLATYTDTQYF. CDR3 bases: TGCGCCAGCAGCTTGGCGACTTACACAGATACGCAGTATTTT.

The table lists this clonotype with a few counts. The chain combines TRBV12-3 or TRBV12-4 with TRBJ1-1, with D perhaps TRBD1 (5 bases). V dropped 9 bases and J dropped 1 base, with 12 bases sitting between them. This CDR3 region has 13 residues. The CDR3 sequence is CASRQGSNTEAFF. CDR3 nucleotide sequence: TGTGCCAGTCGGCAGGGATCGAACACTGAAGCTTTCTTT.

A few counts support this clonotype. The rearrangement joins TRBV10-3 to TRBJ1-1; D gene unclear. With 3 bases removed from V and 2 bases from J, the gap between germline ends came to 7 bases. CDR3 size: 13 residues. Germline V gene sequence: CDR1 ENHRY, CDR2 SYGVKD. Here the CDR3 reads CAISDLSNTEAFF. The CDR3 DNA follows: TGTGCCATCAGTGACCTGAGCAACACTGAAGCTTTCTTT.

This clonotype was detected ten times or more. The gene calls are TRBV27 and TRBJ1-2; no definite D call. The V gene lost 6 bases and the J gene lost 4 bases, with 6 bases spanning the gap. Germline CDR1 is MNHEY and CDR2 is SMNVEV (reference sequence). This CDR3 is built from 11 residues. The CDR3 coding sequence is TGTGCCAGCAGGGAGTTCTATGGCTACACCTTC. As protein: CASREFYGYTF.

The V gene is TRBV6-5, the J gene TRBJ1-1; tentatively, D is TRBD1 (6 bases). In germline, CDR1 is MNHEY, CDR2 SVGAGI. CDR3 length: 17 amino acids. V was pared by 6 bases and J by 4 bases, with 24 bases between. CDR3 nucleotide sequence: TGTGCCAGCAGCTTACTGTTTCAGGGGCAGAAGGGCACTGAAGCTTTCTTT. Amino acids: CASSLLFQGQKGTEAFF.

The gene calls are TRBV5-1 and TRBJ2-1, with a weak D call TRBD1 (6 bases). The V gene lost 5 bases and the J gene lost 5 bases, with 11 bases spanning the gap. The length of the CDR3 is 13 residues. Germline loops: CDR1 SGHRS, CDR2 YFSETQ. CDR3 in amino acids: CASRGAENNEQFF. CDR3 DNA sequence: TGCGCCAGCAGGGGGGCGGAAAACAATGAGCAGTTCTTC.

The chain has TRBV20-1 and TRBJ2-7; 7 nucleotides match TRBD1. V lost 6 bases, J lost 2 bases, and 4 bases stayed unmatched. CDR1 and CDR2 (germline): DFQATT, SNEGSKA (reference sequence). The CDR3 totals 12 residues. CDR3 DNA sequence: TGCAGTGCCCAGAGGGGGCCCTACGAGCAGTACTTC. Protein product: CSAQRGPYEQYF.

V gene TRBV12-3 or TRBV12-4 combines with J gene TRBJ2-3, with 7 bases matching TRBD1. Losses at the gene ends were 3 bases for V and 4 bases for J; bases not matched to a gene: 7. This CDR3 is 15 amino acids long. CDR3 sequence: CASSFGGQGADTQYF. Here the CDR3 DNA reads TGTGCCAGCAGTTTTGGTGGCCAGGGGGCAGATACGCAGTATTTT.

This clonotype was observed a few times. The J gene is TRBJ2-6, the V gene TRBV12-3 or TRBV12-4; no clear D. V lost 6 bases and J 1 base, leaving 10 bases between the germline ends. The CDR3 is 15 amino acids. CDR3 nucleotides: TGTGCCAGCAGCCCGACCTCTTCTGGGGCCAACGTCCTGACTTTC. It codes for CASSPTSSGANVLTF.

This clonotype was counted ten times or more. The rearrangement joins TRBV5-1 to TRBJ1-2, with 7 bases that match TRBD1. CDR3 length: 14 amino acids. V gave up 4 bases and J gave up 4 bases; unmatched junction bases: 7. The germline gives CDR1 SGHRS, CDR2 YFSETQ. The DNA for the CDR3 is TGCGCCAGCAGCCTTACAGGGGACGTCTATGGCTACACCTTC. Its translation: CASSLTGDVYGYTF.

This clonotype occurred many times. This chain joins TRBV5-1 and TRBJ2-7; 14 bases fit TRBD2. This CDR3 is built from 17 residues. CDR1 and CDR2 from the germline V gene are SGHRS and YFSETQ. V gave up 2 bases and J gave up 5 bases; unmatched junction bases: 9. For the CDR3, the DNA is TGCGCCAGCAGCTTCCCGGAGACTAGCGGGAGGGCCGACGAGCAGTACTTC. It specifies CASSFPETSGRADEQYF.

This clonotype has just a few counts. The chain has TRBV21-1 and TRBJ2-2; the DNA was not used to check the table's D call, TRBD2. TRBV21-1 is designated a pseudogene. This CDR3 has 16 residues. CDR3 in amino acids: CASSKAGEEGTGELFF. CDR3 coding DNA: TGTGCCAGCAGCAAAGCGGGGGAGGAGGGCACCGGGGAGCTGTTTTTT.

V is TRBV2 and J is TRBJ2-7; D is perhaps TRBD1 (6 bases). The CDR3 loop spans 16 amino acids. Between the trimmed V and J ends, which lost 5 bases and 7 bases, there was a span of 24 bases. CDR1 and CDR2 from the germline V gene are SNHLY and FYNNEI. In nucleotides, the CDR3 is TGTGCCAGCAGTACGACAGGATCAACTATCTTCGGGGAGCAGTACTTC. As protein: CASSTTGSTIFGEQYF. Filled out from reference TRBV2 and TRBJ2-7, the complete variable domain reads EPEVTQTPSHQVTQMGQEVILRCVPISNHLYFYWYRQILGQKVEFLVSFYNNEISEKSEIFDDQFSVERPDGSNFTLKIRSTKLEDSAMYFCASSTTGSTIFGEQYFGPGTRLTVT.

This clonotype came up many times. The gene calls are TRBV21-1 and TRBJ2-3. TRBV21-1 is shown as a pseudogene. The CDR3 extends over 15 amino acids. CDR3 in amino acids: CASSPDHFSTDTQYF. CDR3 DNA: TGTGCCAGCAGCCCGGACCACTTTAGCACAGATACGCAGTATTTT.

The CDR3 DNA reads TGTGCCAGCAGCTTAGTGATAGGGAACGAGCAGTACTTC. This gives the protein CASSLVIGNEQYF. The rearrangement links TRBV7-9 to TRBJ2-7; D call uncertain. Germline V lookup: CDR1 SEHNR, CDR2 FQNEAQ (reference sequence). The CDR3 runs to 13 residues. V was trimmed by 1 base and J by 5 bases, leaving 9 bases between them.